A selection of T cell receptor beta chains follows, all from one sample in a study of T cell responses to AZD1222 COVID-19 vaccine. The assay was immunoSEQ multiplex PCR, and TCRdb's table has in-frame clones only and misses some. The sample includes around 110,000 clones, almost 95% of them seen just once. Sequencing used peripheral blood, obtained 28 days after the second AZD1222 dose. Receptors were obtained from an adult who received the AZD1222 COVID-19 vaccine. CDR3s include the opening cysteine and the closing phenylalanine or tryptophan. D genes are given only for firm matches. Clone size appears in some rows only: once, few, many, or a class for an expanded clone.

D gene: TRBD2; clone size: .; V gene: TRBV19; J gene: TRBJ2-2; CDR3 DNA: TGTGCCAGTAGTATAGTGGGACTAGCGGGAGAGAGCACCGGGGAGCTGTTTTTT; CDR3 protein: CASSIVGLAGESTGELFF
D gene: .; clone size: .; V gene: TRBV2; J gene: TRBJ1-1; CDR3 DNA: TGTGCCAGCATGTTGTGGAACACTGAAGCTTTCTTT; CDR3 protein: CASMLWNTEAFF
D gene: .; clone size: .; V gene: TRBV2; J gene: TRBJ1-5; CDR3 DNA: TGTGCCAGCAGTGAATTGGGAGACCAGCCCCAGCATTTT; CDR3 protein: CASSELGDQPQHF
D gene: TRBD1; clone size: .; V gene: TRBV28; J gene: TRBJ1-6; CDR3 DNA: TGTGCCAGCACCCCCCCGGGACAGCCCCCCAATTCACCCCTCCACTTT; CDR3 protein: CASTPPGQPPNSPLHF
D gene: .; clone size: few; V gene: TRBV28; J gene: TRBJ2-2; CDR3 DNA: TGTGCCAGCAGTTTATTGTACCAGGGAAGCACCGGGGAGCTGTTTTTT; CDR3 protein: CASSLLYQGSTGELFF
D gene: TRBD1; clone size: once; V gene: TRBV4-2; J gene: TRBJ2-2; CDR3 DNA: TGTGCCAGCAGCCAACCTGGGACAGGGGCCGGGGAGCTGTTTTTT; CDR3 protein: CASSQPGTGAGELFF
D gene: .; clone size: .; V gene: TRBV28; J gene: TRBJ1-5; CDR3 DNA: TGTGCCAGCAGTTTATACAGGGTAAGCAATCAGCCCCAGCATTTT; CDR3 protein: CASSLYRVSNQPQHF
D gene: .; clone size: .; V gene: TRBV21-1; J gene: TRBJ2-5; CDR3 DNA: TGTGCCAGCAACCTACACCCTCAAAGGATGTACCAAGAGACCCAGTACTTC; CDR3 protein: CASNLHPQRMYQETQYF
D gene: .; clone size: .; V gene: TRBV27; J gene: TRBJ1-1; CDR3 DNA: TGTGCCAGCAGAGACGAGGGCACTGAAGCTTTCTTT; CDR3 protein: CASRDEGTEAFF
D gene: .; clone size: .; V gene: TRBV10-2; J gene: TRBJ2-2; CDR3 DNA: TGCGCCAGCAGTGAACTGAGACTGAACACCGGGGAGCTGTTTTTT; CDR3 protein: CASSELRLNTGELFF
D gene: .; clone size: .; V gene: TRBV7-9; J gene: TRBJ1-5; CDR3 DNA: TGTGCCAGCAGCCCCGAGAGGGGGATCGATCAGCCCCAGCATTTT; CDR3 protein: CASSPERGIDQPQHF
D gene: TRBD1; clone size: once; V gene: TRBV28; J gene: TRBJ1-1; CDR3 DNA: TGTGCCAGCAGTTCCTTGGACAGGGGGATCTTT; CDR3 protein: CASSSLDRGIF
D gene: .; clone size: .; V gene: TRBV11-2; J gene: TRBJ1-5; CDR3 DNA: TGTGCCAGCAGTTCCAGGGAGGATCAGCCCCAGCATTTT; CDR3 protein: CASSSREDQPQHF
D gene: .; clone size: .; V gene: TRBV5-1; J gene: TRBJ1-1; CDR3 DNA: TGCGCCAGCAGCTTGGCCACGGAAACTGAAGCTTTCTTT; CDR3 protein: CASSLATETEAFF
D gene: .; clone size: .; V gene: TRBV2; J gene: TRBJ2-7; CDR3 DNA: TGTGCCAGCAGTGACCCGGACAGAGGGGCGAGGGAGCAGTACTTC; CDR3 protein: CASSDPDRGAREQYF
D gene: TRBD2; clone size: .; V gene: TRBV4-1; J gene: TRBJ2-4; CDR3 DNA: TGCGCCAGCAGCCCGGGACTAGCGGGAGAAAATACCAAAAACATTCAGTACTTC; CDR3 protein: CASSPGLAGENTKNIQYF
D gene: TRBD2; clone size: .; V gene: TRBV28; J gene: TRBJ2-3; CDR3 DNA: TGTGCCAGCAGCTTTGGCACTAGCGGGAGGCTCGGTGGAGATACGCAGTATTTT; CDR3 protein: CASSFGTSGRLGGDTQYF
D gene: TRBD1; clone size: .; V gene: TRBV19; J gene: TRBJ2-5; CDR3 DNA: TGTGCCAGTAGTTCCCAGGGGGCTGGGGAGACCCAGTACTTC; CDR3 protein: CASSSQGAGETQYF
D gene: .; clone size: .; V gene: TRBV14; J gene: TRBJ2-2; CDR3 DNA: TGTGCCAGCAGCCAATGGGGACCCGGGGAGCTGTTTTTT; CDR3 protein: CASSQWGPGELFF
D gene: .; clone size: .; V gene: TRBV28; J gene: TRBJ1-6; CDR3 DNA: TGTGCCAGCACTACAGGGAGCTCCTATAATTCACCCCTCCACTTT; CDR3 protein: CASTTGSSYNSPLHF
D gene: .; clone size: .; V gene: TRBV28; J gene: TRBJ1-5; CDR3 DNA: TGTGCCAGCACTCTAGCTCCCGGGGCAGCCAATCAGCCCCAGCATTTT; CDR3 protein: CASTLAPGAANQPQHF
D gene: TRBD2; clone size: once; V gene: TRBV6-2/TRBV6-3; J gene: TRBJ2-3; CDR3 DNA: TGTGCCAGCAGTTACCCCCTAGCGGGAGTCACAGATACGCAGTATTTT; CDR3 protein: CASSYPLAGVTDTQYF
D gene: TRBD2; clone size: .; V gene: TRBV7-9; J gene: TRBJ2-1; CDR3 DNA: TGTGCCAGCAGCTTAGGGACTAGCGGGAGTCATGAGCAGTTCTTC; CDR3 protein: CASSLGTSGSHEQFF
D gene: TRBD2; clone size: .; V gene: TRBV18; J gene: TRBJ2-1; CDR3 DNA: TGTGCCAGCTCACCACCCCTACTAGCGGGAGGGCCAAATGAGCAGTTCTTC; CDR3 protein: CASSPPLLAGGPNEQFF
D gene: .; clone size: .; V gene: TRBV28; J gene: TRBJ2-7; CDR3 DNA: TGTGCCAGCGGAGGTTCCCGCGAGCAGTACTTC; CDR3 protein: CASGGSREQYF
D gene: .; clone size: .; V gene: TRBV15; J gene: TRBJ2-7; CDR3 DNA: TGTGCCACCAGCAGAGATGGGGGTCCCTACGAGCAGTACTTC; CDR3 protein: CATSRDGGPYEQYF
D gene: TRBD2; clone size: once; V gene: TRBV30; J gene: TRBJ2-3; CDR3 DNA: TGTGCCTGGAGTGTACTAGCGGGAAGAGAGAAACCCTTGAATACGCAGTATTTT; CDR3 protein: CAWSVLAGREKPLNTQYF
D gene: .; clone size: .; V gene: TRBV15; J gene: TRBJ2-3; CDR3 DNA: TGTGCCACCAGCAGAGGAAGTAGGAAAACAGATACGCAGTATTTT; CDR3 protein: CATSRGSRKTDTQYF
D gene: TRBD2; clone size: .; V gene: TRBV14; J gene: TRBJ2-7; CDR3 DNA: TGTGCCAGCAGCCCGACCGGGGGTAGCGGGAGCTCCTACGAGCAGTACTTC; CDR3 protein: CASSPTGGSGSSYEQYF
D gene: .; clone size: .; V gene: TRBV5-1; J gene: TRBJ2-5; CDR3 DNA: TGCGCCAGCAGCTTACTAGAGACCCAGTACTTC; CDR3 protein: CASSLLETQYF
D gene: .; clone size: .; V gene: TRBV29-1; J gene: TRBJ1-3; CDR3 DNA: TGCAGCGTTGAGGACGATTCGGTTCTCTCTGGAAACACCATATATTTT; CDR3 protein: CSVEDDSVLSGNTIYF
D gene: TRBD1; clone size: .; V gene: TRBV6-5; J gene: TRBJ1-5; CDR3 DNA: TGTGCCAGCAGTTTTGGACAGGCAGTTCAGCCCCAGCATTTT; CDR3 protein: CASSFGQAVQPQHF
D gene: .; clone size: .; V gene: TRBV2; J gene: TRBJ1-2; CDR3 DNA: TGTGCCAGCAGTGAGAGTCGAGGGGCTAACTATGGCTACACCTTC; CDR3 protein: CASSESRGANYGYTF
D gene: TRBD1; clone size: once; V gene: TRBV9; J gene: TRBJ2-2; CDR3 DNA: TGTGCCGCCTCGAGGGGGCTTCAGAACACCGGGGAGCTGTTTTTT; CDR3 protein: CAASRGLQNTGELFF
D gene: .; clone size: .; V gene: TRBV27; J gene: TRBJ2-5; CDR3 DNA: TGTGCCAGCAGTTTACTAGCGAACCAAGAGACCCAGTACTTC; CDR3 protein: CASSLLANQETQYF
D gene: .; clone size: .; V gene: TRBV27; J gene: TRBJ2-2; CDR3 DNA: TGTGCCAGCTCCCCAGTTCCTGGGTCCCTCAACACCGGGGAGCTGTTTTTT; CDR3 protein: CASSPVPGSLNTGELFF
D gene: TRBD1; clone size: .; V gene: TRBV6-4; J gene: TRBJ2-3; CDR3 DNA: TGTGCCAGCAGTCAGGGGACAGGGGACACAGATACGCAGTATTTT; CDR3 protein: CASSQGTGDTDTQYF
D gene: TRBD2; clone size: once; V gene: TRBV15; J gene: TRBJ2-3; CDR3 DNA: TGTGCCACCAGTCAGACTAGCGGTCGCACAGATACGCAGTATTTT; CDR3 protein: CATSQTSGRTDTQYF
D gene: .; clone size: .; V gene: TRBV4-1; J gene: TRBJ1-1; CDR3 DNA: TGCGCCAGCAGCCATGCTACAAGGGCAGCTTTCTTT; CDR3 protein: CASSHATRAAFF
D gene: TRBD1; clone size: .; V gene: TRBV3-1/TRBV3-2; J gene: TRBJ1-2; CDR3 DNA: TGTGCCAGCAGCCAAAACAGGGGCGGCTATGGCTACACCTTC; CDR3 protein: CASSQNRGGYGYTF
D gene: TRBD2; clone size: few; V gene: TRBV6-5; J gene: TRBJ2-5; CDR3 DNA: TGTGCCAGCAGTTACTCCTCACTAGCGGGGGGATTGACCCAGTACTTC; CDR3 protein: CASSYSSLAGGLTQYF
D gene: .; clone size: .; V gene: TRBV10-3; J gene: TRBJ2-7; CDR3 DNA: TGTGCCATCAGCCTTATCAGTATCCGAGAGCAGTACTTC; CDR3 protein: CAISLISIREQYF
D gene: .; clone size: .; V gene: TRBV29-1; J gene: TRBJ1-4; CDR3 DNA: TGCAGCGTTACAACTAATGAAAAACTGTTTTTT; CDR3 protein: CSVTTNEKLFF
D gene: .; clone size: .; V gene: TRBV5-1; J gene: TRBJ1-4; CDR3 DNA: TGCGCCAGCAGCTTGGCCGGGACGCCTAATGAAAAACTGTTTTTT; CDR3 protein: CASSLAGTPNEKLFF
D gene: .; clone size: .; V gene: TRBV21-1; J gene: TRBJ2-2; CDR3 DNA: TGTGCCAGCAGCAATCCGGGGAAACGAACAAATGGGGCCGGGGAGCTGTTTTTT; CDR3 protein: CASSNPGKRTNGAGELFF
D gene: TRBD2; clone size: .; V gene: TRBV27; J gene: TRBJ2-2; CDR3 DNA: TGTGCCAGCAGTCCAAGGTCGGTAGCGGGAGGAGGCGGGGAGCTGTTTTTT; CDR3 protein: CASSPRSVAGGGGELFF
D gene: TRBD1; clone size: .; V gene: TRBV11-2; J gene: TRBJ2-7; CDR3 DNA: TGTGCCAGCAGCTTGCCCTCTTGGCAGGGGGACGTCGGCGAGCAGTACTTC; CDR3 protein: CASSLPSWQGDVGEQYF
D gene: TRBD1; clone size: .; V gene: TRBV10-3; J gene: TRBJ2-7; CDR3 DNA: TGTGCCATCAGGGGACAGGGGGCATACGAGCAGTACTTC; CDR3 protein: CAIRGQGAYEQYF
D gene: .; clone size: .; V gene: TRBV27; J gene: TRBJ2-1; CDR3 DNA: TGTGCCAGCAGCCCTGCCGCTCGGAGCTCCTACAATGAGCAGTTCTTC; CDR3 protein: CASSPAARSSYNEQFF
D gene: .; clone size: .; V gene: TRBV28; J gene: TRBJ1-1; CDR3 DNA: TGTGCCAGCAGCTCCGTCGAGGACACTGAAGCTTTCTTT; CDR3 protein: CASSSVEDTEAFF
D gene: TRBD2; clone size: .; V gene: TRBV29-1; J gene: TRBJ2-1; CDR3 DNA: TGCAGCGTTGTCTTGCGGGAGGTTCACCTCAATGAGCAGTTCTTC; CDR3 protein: CSVVLREVHLNEQFF
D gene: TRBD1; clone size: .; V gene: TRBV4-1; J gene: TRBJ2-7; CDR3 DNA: TGCGCCAGCAGCCAAGGGGACAGGGAGTACGAGCAGTACTTC; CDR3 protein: CASSQGDREYEQYF
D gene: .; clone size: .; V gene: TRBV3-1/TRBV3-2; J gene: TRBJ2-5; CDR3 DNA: TGTGCCAGCAGCCAGCTAGAGACCCAGTACTTC; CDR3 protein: CASSQLETQYF